Given below is one TCR beta chain in context. Its specificity is not known. Terminally differentiated effector memory CD45RA+ cells were excluded by CCR7 positive selection of CD45RO-negative cells. This entry belongs to a study of shared clonotypes between healthy human individuals. Background on the study: Donors consisted of a couple of women and three men between 18 and 49.

Study conclusions and caveats: Sampling used blood alone; tissue repertoires probably differ.

Germline assignment: CDR1 SGHNT and CDR2 YYREEE (reference sequence). V lost 3 bases, J lost 2 bases, and 5 bases stayed unmatched. The CDR3 extends over 14 amino acids. The deep-level immunoSEQ assay was used. Sequencing was performed with immunoSEQ multiplex PCR; in TCRdb, only in-frame clones are kept and a portion is missing. The table records about 870,000 clones, 90% to 95% of them present only once. The sample comprised naive CD8+ T cells sorted from blood. The genes are TRBV5-4 and TRBJ2-7; 7 nucleotides align to TRBD1. This receptor was taken from a man younger than 45 in good health. This CDR3 is CASSSITGAYEQYF. CDR3 DNA sequence: TGTGCCAGCAGCTCAATCACAGGGGCCTACGAGCAGTACTTC.